The text below deals with one T cell receptor beta chain. The source of the sample is a study of blood T cell repertoires in COVID-19. The overall study: Both acute and convalescent COVID-19 samples were obtained from the United States, Italy and Spain.

Original analysis: Nucleated cell counts were estimated from reference gene primer amplification. TCRdb keeps only in-frame clones here, not all; method: immunoSEQ multiplex PCR. The V and J calls and clone size come from that table; D and trimming were worked out from the DNA. Here the sample spans about 73,000 clones, roughly nine tenths being singletons. This CDR3 is built from 13 residues. In germline, CDR1 is SGHRS, CDR2 YFSETQ. V lost 1 base, J lost 5 bases, and 6 bases lay in between. This chain links TRBV5-1 with TRBJ2-2; D may be TRBD1 (5 bases). Sequenced sample: peripheral blood. The receptor's source is an older man with acute or convalescent COVID-19. The CDR3 coding sequence is TGCGCCAGCAGCTTGCAGGGTACCGGGGAGCTGTTTTTT. This encodes CASSLQGTGELFF.